Reported below is one T cell receptor beta chain. This entry is derived from a study of monozygotic twins with inflammatory bowel disease. Starting material for each TCR library was about 3,500 ng of total RNA. Each CDR3 protein gets one entry in TCRdb, which reprocessed the 5' RACE reads and gives no DNA. With about 450,000 distinct CDR3 sequences in the sample, the ten largest clones hold more than 2%. This receptor was identified in a human donor with ulcerative colitis or Crohn's disease, or a healthy co-twin of an affected twin (not recorded which). Sequenced sample: blood.

The CDR3 loop reads CASSPGPSYEQYF. V and J are TRBV28 and TRBJ2-7; TCRdb returns TRBD1, unconfirmable since there is no DNA. CDR1 and CDR2 from the germline V gene are MDHEN and SYDVKM. The CDR3 sequence is 13 residues long.